This T cell receptor (beta chain) was captured by sequencing in a study of blood T cell repertoires in COVID-19. This CDR3 is built from 18 residues. J was trimmed by 3 bases and V by 3 bases; bases with no gene match: 14. Germline loops: CDR1 MDHEN, CDR2 SYDVKM. Assay: immunoSEQ multiplex PCR; the TCRdb copy retains only in-frame clones and omits some. The sample records about 270,000 clones, around 89% being singletons. Researchers sorted participants into cohorts using their self-reported clinical history. The sample consisted of PBMCs or T cells enriched from blood (not recorded which). This TCR came from a woman aged 25 to 39 with acute COVID-19. V and J are TRBV28 and TRBJ1-1; 9 bases match TRBD1. Here the CDR3 DNA reads TGTGCCAGCAGTTTCCTTGGACAGGGGTGGACGGGGGACACTGAAGCTTTCTTT. Translation: CASSFLGQGWTGDTEAFF.